Listed below are T cell receptor beta chains from one sample, sequenced in a study of response to subunit inactivated influenza vaccine. TCRdb reprocessed the RT-PCR reads via MiXCR and lists one record per CDR3 protein. The table lists 700,000 to 800,000 distinct CDR3 sequences, around 18% of them singletons. This specimen was PBMCs from blood, taken more than 4 days after vaccination. The receptors come from a man in his forties or fifties who received an inactivated influenza vaccine. Each CDR3 is given with its conserved first and last residue. D genes are given only for firm matches. Not every row has a clone size; where given, it reads once, few, many or a size class.

d_call: TRBD1; j_call: TRBJ1-6; clone_size: few; v_call: TRBV4-2; cdr3_length: 15; cdr3_aa: CASSHNTGGDSPLHF; cdr3_nt: TGTGCCAGCAGCCATAACACAGGGGGGGATTCACCCCTCCACTTT
d_call: .; j_call: TRBJ2-7; clone_size: many; v_call: TRBV4-3; cdr3_length: 15; cdr3_aa: CASSHSSGADYEQYF; cdr3_nt: TGCGCCAGCAGCCACTCCTCCGGGGCCGATTACGAGCAGTACTTC
d_call: .; j_call: TRBJ2-7; clone_size: .; v_call: TRBV7-9; cdr3_length: 16; cdr3_aa: CASSPAGGTGSYEQYF; cdr3_nt: TGTGCCAGCAGCCCCGCTGGAGGGACGGGTTCCTACGAGCAGTACTTC
d_call: TRBD2; j_call: TRBJ2-5; clone_size: .; v_call: TRBV15; cdr3_length: 18; cdr3_aa: CATSRAGLAGGPGETQYF; cdr3_nt: TGTGCCACCAGCAGAGCCGGGCTAGCGGGAGGGCCGGGGGAGACCCAGTACTTC
d_call: TRBD2; j_call: TRBJ2-3; clone_size: .; v_call: TRBV7-9; cdr3_length: 14; cdr3_aa: CASIQRGNTDTQYF; cdr3_nt: TGTGCCAGCATTCAGCGGGGGAACACAGATACGCAGTATTTT
d_call: .; j_call: TRBJ1-5; clone_size: .; v_call: TRBV29-1; cdr3_length: 13; cdr3_aa: CSVGNGAGQPQHF; cdr3_nt: TGCAGCGTTGGGAATGGGGCTGGGCAGCCCCAGCATTTT
d_call: .; j_call: TRBJ1-5; clone_size: many; v_call: TRBV29-1; cdr3_length: 14; cdr3_aa: CSVSQGYSNQPQHF; cdr3_nt: TGCAGCGTTTCCCAGGGTTATAGCAATCAGCCCCAGCATTTT
d_call: TRBD1; j_call: TRBJ2-4; clone_size: .; v_call: TRBV6-2/TRBV6-3; cdr3_length: 12; cdr3_aa: CASSSYRGFQYF; cdr3_nt: TGTGCCAGCAGTTCTTACAGGGGCTTTCAGTACTTC
d_call: TRBD1; j_call: TRBJ2-1; clone_size: many; v_call: TRBV20-1; cdr3_length: 14; cdr3_aa: CSARTSTGANEQFF; cdr3_nt: TGCAGTGCTCGGACCTCGACAGGGGCAAATGAGCAGTTCTTC
d_call: TRBD2; j_call: TRBJ2-1; clone_size: once; v_call: TRBV7-2; cdr3_length: 15; cdr3_aa: CASSSREGHNNEQFF; cdr3_nt: TGTGCCAGCAGCTCGCGGGAGGGCCATAATAATGAGCAGTTCTTC
d_call: TRBD1; j_call: TRBJ2-7; clone_size: few; v_call: TRBV5-1; cdr3_length: 15; cdr3_aa: CASSFPGQGFNEQYF; cdr3_nt: TGCGCCAGCAGTTTTCCGGGACAGGGTTTCAACGAGCAGTACTTC
d_call: TRBD2; j_call: TRBJ2-5; clone_size: once; v_call: TRBV5-1; cdr3_length: 14; cdr3_aa: CASSVGLVQETQYF; cdr3_nt: TGCGCCAGCAGCGTGGGACTAGTTCAAGAGACCCAGTACTTC
d_call: .; j_call: TRBJ2-5; clone_size: few; v_call: TRBV12-3/TRBV12-4; cdr3_length: 15; cdr3_aa: CASSSGPSPQETQYF; cdr3_nt: TGTGCCAGCAGTTCCGGACCTTCCCCACAAGAGACCCAGTACTTC
d_call: TRBD2; j_call: TRBJ2-3; clone_size: .; v_call: TRBV15; cdr3_length: 17; cdr3_aa: CATSRDLAGVSTDTQYF; cdr3_nt: TGTGCCACCAGCAGAGATCTAGCGGGAGTTAGCACAGATACGCAGTATTTT
d_call: .; j_call: TRBJ2-1; clone_size: .; v_call: TRBV20-1; cdr3_length: 15; cdr3_aa: CSAHTGEPSYNEQFF; cdr3_nt: TGCAGTGCCCACACGGGGGAGCCCTCCTACAATGAGCAGTTCTTC
d_call: TRBD1; j_call: TRBJ2-3; clone_size: many; v_call: TRBV2; cdr3_length: 15; cdr3_aa: CASSEGDRGTDTQYF; cdr3_nt: TGTGCCAGCAGTGAAGGGGACAGGGGCACAGATACGCAGTATTTT
d_call: TRBD2; j_call: TRBJ2-3; clone_size: few; v_call: TRBV4-1; cdr3_length: 16; cdr3_aa: CASSQDLGSGGDTQYF; cdr3_nt: TGCGCCAGCAGCCAAGATCTGGGTAGCGGGGGGGATACGCAGTATTTT
d_call: TRBD1; j_call: TRBJ2-2; clone_size: many; v_call: TRBV6-1; cdr3_length: 14; cdr3_aa: CASSRQGDTGELFF; cdr3_nt: TGTGCCAGCAGTAGACAGGGTGACACCGGGGAGCTGTTTTTT
d_call: TRBD2; j_call: TRBJ2-1; clone_size: few; v_call: TRBV20-1; cdr3_length: 14; cdr3_aa: CSARETGRVGEQFF; cdr3_nt: TGCAGTGCTAGAGAGACCGGGAGGGTAGGAGAGCAGTTCTTC
d_call: .; j_call: TRBJ2-1; clone_size: few; v_call: TRBV7-2; cdr3_length: 11; cdr3_aa: CASSAGLLQFF; cdr3_nt: TGTGCCAGCAGCGCGGGACTGTTACAGTTCTTC
d_call: .; j_call: TRBJ2-6; clone_size: .; v_call: TRBV7-9; cdr3_length: 16; cdr3_aa: CASSSLGAEGANVLTF; cdr3_nt: TGTGCCAGCAGCTCCTTAGGGGCAGAAGGGGCCAACGTCCTGACTTTC
d_call: TRBD1; j_call: TRBJ2-7; clone_size: few; v_call: TRBV7-9; cdr3_length: 13; cdr3_aa: CASSRDRGPEQYF; cdr3_nt: TGTGCCAGCAGCAGGGACAGGGGTCCCGAGCAGTACTTC
d_call: TRBD1; j_call: TRBJ1-4; clone_size: many; v_call: TRBV4-3; cdr3_length: 18; cdr3_aa: CASSQTPGWTGGNEKLFF; cdr3_nt: TGCGCCAGCAGCCAAACGCCTGGGTGGACAGGGGGAAATGAAAAACTGTTTTTT
d_call: .; j_call: TRBJ2-1; clone_size: few; v_call: TRBV6-5; cdr3_length: 14; cdr3_aa: CASSYNGGYNEQFF; cdr3_nt: TGTGCCAGCAGTTATAATGGGGGGTACAATGAGCAGTTCTTC
d_call: .; j_call: TRBJ2-7; clone_size: few; v_call: TRBV28; cdr3_length: 17; cdr3_aa: CASSLSGPTDRSYEQYF; cdr3_nt: TGTGCCAGCAGTTTATCGGGCCCGACAGACCGTAGCTACGAGCAGTACTTC
d_call: TRBD1; j_call: TRBJ2-3; clone_size: few; v_call: TRBV7-6; cdr3_length: 16; cdr3_aa: CASSLPGTGTPDTQYF; cdr3_nt: TGTGCCAGCAGTTTGCCAGGGACAGGGACCCCAGATACGCAGTATTTT
d_call: .; j_call: TRBJ2-3; clone_size: few; v_call: TRBV7-2; cdr3_length: 15; cdr3_aa: CASSLRRPSTDTQYF; cdr3_nt: TGTGCCAGCAGCTTAAGGCGTCCTAGCACAGATACGCAGTATTTT
d_call: TRBD1; j_call: TRBJ2-3; clone_size: many; v_call: TRBV10-3; cdr3_length: 14; cdr3_aa: CAISPLTGVDTQYF; cdr3_nt: TGTGCCATCAGCCCTCTGACAGGGGTGGATACGCAGTATTTT
d_call: TRBD2; j_call: TRBJ2-7; clone_size: .; v_call: TRBV27; cdr3_length: 14; cdr3_aa: CASQTRGGPYEQYF; cdr3_nt: TGTGCCAGCCAGACGCGGGGAGGGCCGTACGAGCAGTACTTC
d_call: .; j_call: TRBJ2-1; clone_size: few; v_call: TRBV5-1; cdr3_length: 14; cdr3_aa: CASSLDGRRNEQFF; cdr3_nt: TGCGCCAGCAGCTTGGACGGCAGGCGCAATGAGCAGTTCTTC
d_call: TRBD2; j_call: TRBJ2-1; clone_size: .; v_call: TRBV25-1; cdr3_length: 16; cdr3_aa: CASSELSSFGGNEQFF; cdr3_nt: TGTGCCAGCAGTGAATTAAGTTCTTTCGGGGGGAATGAGCAGTTCTTC
d_call: .; j_call: TRBJ1-5; clone_size: many; v_call: TRBV28; cdr3_length: 14; cdr3_aa: CASSLGTGNQPQHF; cdr3_nt: TGCGCCAGCAGCTTGGGGACCGGAAATCAGCCCCAGCATTTT
d_call: .; j_call: TRBJ2-3; clone_size: few; v_call: TRBV20-1; cdr3_length: 14; cdr3_aa: CSAPDTAGTDTQYF; cdr3_nt: TGCAGTGCTCCGGACACGGCTGGCACAGATACGCAGTATTTT
d_call: .; j_call: TRBJ2-4; clone_size: many; v_call: TRBV29-1; cdr3_length: 13; cdr3_aa: CSVEDLFSDIQYF; cdr3_nt: TGCAGCGTTGAAGATCTTTTTTCGGACATTCAGTACTTC
d_call: .; j_call: TRBJ2-3; clone_size: few; v_call: TRBV9; cdr3_length: 15; cdr3_aa: CASSVSSYPQDTQYF; cdr3_nt: TGTGCCAGCAGCGTATCATCATACCCTCAAGATACGCAGTATTTT
d_call: .; j_call: TRBJ2-3; clone_size: .; v_call: TRBV7-9; cdr3_length: 17; cdr3_aa: CASSSKLFRDSTDTQYF; cdr3_nt: TGTGCCAGCAGCTCCAAACTTTTCAGGGATAGCACAGATACGCAGTATTTT
d_call: .; j_call: TRBJ2-3; clone_size: .; v_call: TRBV10-1; cdr3_length: 17; cdr3_aa: CASSVRPTASPTDTQYF; cdr3_nt: TGCGCCAGCAGTGTTAGACCTACGGCATCCCCCACAGATACGCAGTATTTT
d_call: .; j_call: TRBJ2-5; clone_size: .; v_call: TRBV27; cdr3_length: 13; cdr3_aa: CASSYKYQETQYF; cdr3_nt: TGTGCCAGCAGTTACAAGTACCAAGAGACCCAGTACTTC
d_call: .; j_call: TRBJ2-2; clone_size: .; v_call: TRBV7-9; cdr3_length: 12; cdr3_aa: CASSLDIGELFF; cdr3_nt: TGTGCCAGCAGCTTAGATATCGGGGAGCTGTTTTTT
d_call: TRBD1; j_call: TRBJ1-5; clone_size: few; v_call: TRBV20-1; cdr3_length: 14; cdr3_aa: CSATWDSSNQPQHF; cdr3_nt: TGCAGTGCTACTTGGGACAGCAGCAATCAGCCCCAGCATTTT
d_call: .; j_call: TRBJ1-3; clone_size: few; v_call: TRBV6-5; cdr3_length: 16; cdr3_aa: CASSYARSASGNTIYF; cdr3_nt: TGTGCCAGCAGTTATGCGAGGTCAGCTTCTGGAAACACCATATATTTT
d_call: TRBD1; j_call: TRBJ2-3; clone_size: few; v_call: TRBV12-3/TRBV12-4; cdr3_length: 15; cdr3_aa: CASSLMAGGTDTQYF; cdr3_nt: TGTGCCAGCAGTTTAATGGCAGGGGGAACAGATACGCAGTATTTT
d_call: .; j_call: TRBJ2-5; clone_size: .; v_call: TRBV5-1; cdr3_length: 14; cdr3_aa: CASSLRDVQETQYF; cdr3_nt: TGCGCCAGCAGCTTGCGGGACGTACAAGAGACCCAGTACTTC
d_call: .; j_call: TRBJ2-1; clone_size: few; v_call: TRBV11-1; cdr3_length: 18; cdr3_aa: CASSYRTGGLVPYNEQFF; cdr3_nt: TGTGCCAGCAGCTATAGAACAGGAGGGCTAGTGCCCTACAATGAGCAGTTCTTC
d_call: .; j_call: TRBJ2-2; clone_size: few; v_call: TRBV5-1; cdr3_length: 17; cdr3_aa: CASSLAGQPLSTGELFF; cdr3_nt: TGCGCCAGCAGCTTGGCCGGACAGCCCCTAAGCACCGGGGAGCTGTTTTTT
d_call: .; j_call: TRBJ2-3; clone_size: .; v_call: TRBV20-1; cdr3_length: 12; cdr3_aa: CSALQSTDTQYF; cdr3_nt: TGCAGTGCTCTCCAAAGCACAGATACGCAGTATTTT
d_call: .; j_call: TRBJ2-6; clone_size: .; v_call: TRBV5-5; cdr3_length: 18; cdr3_aa: CASSLVGGASSGANVLTF; cdr3_nt: TGTGCCAGCAGCTTGGTTGGGGGCGCTTCCTCTGGGGCCAACGTCCTGACTTTC
d_call: TRBD1; j_call: TRBJ2-2; clone_size: many; v_call: TRBV30; cdr3_length: 15; cdr3_aa: CAWSVTGGSTGELFF; cdr3_nt: TGTGCCTGGAGTGTGACAGGGGGCTCAACCGGGGAGCTGTTTTTT
d_call: .; j_call: TRBJ1-4; clone_size: .; v_call: TRBV20-1; cdr3_length: 15; cdr3_aa: CSARPLGGTNEKLFF; cdr3_nt: TGCAGTGCCCGACCCCTAGGGGGAACTAATGAAAAACTGTTTTTT
d_call: TRBD2; j_call: TRBJ2-1; clone_size: .; v_call: TRBV9; cdr3_length: 16; cdr3_aa: CASSVAASGGYNEQFF; cdr3_nt: TGTGCCAGCAGCGTAGCAGCTAGCGGGGGCTACAATGAGCAGTTCTTC
d_call: TRBD1; j_call: TRBJ2-5; clone_size: .; v_call: TRBV4-2; cdr3_length: 16; cdr3_aa: CASSQDRQGARETQYF; cdr3_nt: TGTGCCAGCAGCCAAGATCGGCAGGGGGCGAGGGAGACCCAGTACTTC